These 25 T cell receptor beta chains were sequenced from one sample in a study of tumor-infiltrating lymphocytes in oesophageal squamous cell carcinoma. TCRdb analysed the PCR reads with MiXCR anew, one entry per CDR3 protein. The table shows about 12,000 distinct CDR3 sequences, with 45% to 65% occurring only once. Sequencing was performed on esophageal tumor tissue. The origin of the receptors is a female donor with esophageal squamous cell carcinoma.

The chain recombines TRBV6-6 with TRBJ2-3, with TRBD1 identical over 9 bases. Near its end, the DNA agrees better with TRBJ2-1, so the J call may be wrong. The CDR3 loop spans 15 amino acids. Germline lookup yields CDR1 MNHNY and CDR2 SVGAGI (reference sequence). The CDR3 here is CASSYSGTGSYEQFF. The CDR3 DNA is TGTGCCAGCAGTTACTCCGGGACAGGGAGCTACGAGCAGTTCTTC.

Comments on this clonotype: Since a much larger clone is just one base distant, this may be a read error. The CDR3 here is CASSLGGMGQYF. CDR3 DNA: TGTGCCAGCAGCTTAGGAGGTATGGGGCAGTACTTC. This chain uses TRBV7-2 with TRBJ2-7, with D unclear. Trimming left V 1 base short and J 9 bases short, with 10 bases between. CDR3 size: 12 residues. CDR1 is SGHTA, CDR2 FQGNSA, per germline.

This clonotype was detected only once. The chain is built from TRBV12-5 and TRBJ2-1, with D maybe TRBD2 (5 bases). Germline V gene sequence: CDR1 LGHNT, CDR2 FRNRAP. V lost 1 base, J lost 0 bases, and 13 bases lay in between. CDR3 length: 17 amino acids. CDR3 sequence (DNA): TGTGCTAGTGGTTTGGCACCCCCGGGGTACTCCTACAATGAGCAGTTCTTC. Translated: CASGLAPPGYSYNEQFF. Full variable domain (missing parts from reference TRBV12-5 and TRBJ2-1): DARVTQTPRHKVTEMGQEVTMRCQPILGHNTVFWYRQTMMQGLELLAYFRNRAPLDDSGMPKDRFSAEMPDATLATLKIQPSEPRDSAVYFCASGLAPPGYSYNEQFFGPGTRLTVL.

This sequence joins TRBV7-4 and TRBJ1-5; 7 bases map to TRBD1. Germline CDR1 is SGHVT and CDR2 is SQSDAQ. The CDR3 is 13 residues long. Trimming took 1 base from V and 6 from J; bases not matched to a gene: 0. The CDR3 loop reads CASSLGQGQPQHF. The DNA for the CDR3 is TGTGCCAGCAGCTTAGGACAGGGTCAGCCCCAGCATTTT.

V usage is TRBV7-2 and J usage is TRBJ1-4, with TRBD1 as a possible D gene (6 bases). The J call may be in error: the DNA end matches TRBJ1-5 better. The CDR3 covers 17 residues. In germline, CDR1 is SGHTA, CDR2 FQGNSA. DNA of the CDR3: TGTGCCAGCAGCTTAGGTTCGTTGGGGGCTAGCAATCAGCCCCAGCATTTT. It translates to CASSLGSLGASNQPQHF.

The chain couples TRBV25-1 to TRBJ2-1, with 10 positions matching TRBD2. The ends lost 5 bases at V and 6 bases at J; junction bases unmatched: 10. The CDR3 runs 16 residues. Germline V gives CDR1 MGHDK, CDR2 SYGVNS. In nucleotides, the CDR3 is TGTGCCAGCAGTCCATTCCAGCGGGAGGGCCCCAATGAGCAGTTCTTC. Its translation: CASSPFQREGPNEQFF.

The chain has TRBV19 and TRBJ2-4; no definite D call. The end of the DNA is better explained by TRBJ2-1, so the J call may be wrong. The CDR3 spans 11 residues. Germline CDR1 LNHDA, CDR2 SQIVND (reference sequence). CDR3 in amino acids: CASRAYNEQFF. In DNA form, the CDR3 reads TGTGCCAGTCGTGCTTACAATGAGCAGTTCTTC.

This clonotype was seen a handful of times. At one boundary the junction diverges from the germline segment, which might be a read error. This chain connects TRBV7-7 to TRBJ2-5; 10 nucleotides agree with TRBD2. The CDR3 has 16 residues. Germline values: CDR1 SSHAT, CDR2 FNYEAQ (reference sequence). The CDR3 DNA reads TGTGCTAGCAGCTTAGCGCCAGCGGGGGGGCAAGAGACCCAGTACTTC. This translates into CASSLAPAGGQETQYF.

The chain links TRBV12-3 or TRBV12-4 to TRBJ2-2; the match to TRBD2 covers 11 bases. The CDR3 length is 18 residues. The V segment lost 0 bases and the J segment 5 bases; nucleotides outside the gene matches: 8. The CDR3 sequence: CASSLALVAGGITGELFF. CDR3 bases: TGTGCCAGCAGTTTAGCGCTAGTAGCGGGAGGGATAACCGGGGAGCTGTTTTTT.

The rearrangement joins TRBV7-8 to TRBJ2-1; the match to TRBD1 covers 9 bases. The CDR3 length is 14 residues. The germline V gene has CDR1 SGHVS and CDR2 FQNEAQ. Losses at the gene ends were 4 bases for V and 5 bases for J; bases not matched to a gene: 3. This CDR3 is CASSYRTGDNEQFF. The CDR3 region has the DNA TGTGCCAGCAGCTACCGGACAGGGGACAATGAGCAGTTCTTC.

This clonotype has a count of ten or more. The chain's CDR3 is CASSNRYWSAMEQYF. In DNA form, the CDR3 reads TGTGCCAGCAGTAATAGATATTGGTCAGCTATGGAGCAGTACTTC. The chain uses TRBV27 and TRBJ2-5; no clear D gene. CDR1 MNHEY and CDR2 SMNVEV come from the germline V gene (reference sequence). The CDR3 extends over 15 amino acids. The germline V and J ends were trimmed by 5 bases and 11 bases, with 24 bases remaining between them.

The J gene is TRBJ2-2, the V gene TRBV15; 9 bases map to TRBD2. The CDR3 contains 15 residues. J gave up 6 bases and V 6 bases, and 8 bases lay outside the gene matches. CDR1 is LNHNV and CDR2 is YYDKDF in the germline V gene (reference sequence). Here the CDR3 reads CATSRREGRAGELFF. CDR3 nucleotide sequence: TGTGCCACCAGTCGGCGGGAGGGCCGCGCCGGGGAGCTGTTTTTT.

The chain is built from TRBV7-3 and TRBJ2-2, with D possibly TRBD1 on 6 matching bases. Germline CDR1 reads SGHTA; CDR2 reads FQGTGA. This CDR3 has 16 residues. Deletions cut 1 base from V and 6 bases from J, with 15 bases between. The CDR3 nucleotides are TGTGCCAGCAGCTTAATCGCAGGGGCCGCGTCCGGGGAGCTGTTTTTT. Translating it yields CASSLIAGAASGELFF.

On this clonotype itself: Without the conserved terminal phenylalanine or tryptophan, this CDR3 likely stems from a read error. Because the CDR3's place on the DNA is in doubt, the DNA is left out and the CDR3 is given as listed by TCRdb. The CDR3 reads CEQLLCAFRTVQRAHDAEGPAC. The gene calls are TRBV6-2 or TRBV6-3 and TRBJ2-4; the table's D call of TRBD2 was not tested on the DNA. Per germline, CDR1 MNHEY and CDR2 SVGEGT. A total of 22 residues make up the CDR3, ends included.

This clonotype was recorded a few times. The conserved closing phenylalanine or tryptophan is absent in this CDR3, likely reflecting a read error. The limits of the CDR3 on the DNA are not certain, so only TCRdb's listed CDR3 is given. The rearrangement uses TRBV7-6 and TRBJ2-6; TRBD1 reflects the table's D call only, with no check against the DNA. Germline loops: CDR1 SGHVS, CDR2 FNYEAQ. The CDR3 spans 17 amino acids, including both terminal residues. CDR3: CASSLSGGTQETQYFGP.

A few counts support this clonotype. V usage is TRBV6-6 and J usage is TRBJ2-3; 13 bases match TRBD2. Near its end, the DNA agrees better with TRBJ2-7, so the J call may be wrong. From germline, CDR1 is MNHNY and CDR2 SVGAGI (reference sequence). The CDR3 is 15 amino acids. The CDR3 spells CASSQPGLAGLEQYF. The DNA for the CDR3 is TGTGCCAGCAGTCAACCGGGACTAGCGGGACTCGAGCAGTACTTC.

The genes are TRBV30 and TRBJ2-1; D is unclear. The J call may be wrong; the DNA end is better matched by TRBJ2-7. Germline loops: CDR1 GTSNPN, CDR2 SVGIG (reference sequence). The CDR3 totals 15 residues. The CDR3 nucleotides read TGTGCCTGGACCTCCCCGGCCAGGAGCTCCTACGAGCAGTACTTC. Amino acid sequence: CAWTSPARSSYEQYF.

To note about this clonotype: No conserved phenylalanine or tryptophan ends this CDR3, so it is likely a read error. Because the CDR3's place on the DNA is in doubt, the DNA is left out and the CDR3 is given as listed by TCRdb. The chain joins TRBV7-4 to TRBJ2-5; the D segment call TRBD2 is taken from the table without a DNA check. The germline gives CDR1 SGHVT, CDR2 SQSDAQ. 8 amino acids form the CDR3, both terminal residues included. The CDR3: CASSLGPT.

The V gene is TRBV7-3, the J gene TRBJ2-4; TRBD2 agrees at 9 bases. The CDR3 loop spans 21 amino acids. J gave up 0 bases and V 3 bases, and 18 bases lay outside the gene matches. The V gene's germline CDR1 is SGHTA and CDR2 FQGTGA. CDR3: CASSFTQPLREGQLAKNIQYF. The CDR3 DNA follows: TGTGCCAGCAGCTTCACACAACCTTTGCGGGAGGGCCAGCTAGCCAAAAACATTCAGTACTTC.

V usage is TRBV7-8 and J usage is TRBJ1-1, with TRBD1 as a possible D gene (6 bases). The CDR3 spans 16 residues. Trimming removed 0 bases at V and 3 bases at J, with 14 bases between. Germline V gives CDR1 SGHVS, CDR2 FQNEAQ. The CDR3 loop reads CASSLASRGYDTEAFF. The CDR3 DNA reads TGTGCCAGCAGCTTAGCTTCCAGGGGATACGACACTGAAGCTTTCTTT.

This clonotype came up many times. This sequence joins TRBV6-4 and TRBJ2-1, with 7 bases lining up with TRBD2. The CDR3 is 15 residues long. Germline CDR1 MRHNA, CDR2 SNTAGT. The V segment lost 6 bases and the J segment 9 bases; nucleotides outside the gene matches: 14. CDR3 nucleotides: TGTGCCAGCAGCAAGGGACTACCCGGGCAGAGTGAGCAGTTCTTC. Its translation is CASSKGLPGQSEQFF.

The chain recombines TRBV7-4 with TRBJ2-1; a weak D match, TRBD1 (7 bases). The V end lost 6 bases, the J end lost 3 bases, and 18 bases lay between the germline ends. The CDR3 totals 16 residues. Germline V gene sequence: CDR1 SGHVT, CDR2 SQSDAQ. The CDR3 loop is CASSISGTAGYNEQFF. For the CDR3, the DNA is TGTGCCAGCAGTATTTCCGGGACAGCGGGCTACAATGAGCAGTTCTTC. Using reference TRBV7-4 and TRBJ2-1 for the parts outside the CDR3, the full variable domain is GAGVSQSPRYKVAKRGRDVALRCDSISGHVTLYWYRQTLGQGSEVLTYSQSDAQRDKSGRPSGRFSAERPERSVSTLKIQRTEQGDSAVYLCASSISGTAGYNEQFFGPGTRLTVL.

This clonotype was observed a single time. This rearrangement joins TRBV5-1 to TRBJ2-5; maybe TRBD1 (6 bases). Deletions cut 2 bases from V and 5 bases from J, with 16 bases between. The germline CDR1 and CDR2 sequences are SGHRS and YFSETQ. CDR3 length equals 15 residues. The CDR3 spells CASSFGQQGLETQYF. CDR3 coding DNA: TGCGCCAGCAGCTTTGGCCAACAGGGTTTGGAGACCCAGTACTTC.

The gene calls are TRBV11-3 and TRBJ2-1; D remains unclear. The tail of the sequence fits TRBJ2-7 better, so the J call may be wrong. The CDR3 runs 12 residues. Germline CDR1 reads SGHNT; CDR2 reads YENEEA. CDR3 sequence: CASSVSYNEQYF. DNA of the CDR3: TGTGCCAGCAGTGTCTCCTACAATGAGCAGTACTTC.

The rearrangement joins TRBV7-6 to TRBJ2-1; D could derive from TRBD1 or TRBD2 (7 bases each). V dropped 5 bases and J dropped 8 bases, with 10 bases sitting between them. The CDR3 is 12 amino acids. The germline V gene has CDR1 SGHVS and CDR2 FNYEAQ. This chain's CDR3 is CASSQGGDEQFF. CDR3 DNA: TGTGCCAGCAGCCAGGGGGGGGATGAGCAGTTCTTC.